The text below deals with one T cell receptor (beta chain). Its antigen is not known. The data were obtained in a study of blood T cells in healthy people across ages. It was with a sample-barcoded 5' primer and a J-beta primer mix that a second PCR of about 6 to 12 cycles was run. Each cDNA molecule was tagged by a template-switch adaptor with 12 random nucleotides. Each CDR3 protein gets one entry after TCRdb re-called the 5' RACE reads with MiXCR. The repertoire holds hundreds of thousands of distinct CDR3 sequences, with 55% to 75% as singletons. RNA extraction gave at least 5 micrograms of total RNA per sample. This CDR3 comprises 13 residues. Trimming took 7 bases from V and 6 from J, leaving 15 bases between them. Germline V lookup: CDR1 MNHEY, CDR2 SVGAGI. The study, taken as a whole, reports: TCR beta diversity correlated strongly with naive T cell percentage. Comparison with aged donors showed that long-lived donors had more naive CD4+ cells and higher diversity.

This rearrangement joins TRBV6-5 to TRBJ1-2; tentatively, D is TRBD1 (5 bases). The TCR originated in a man aged 25 to 45 in good health. The sequenced sample was blood. CDR3 residues: CASTRGLSDGYTF. CDR3 sequence (DNA): TGTGCCAGCACCCGGGGGTTAAGTGATGGCTACACCTTC.